This record covers a single T cell receptor (beta chain). The data originate from a study of shared clonotypes between healthy human individuals. Per the original methods: Junction-only sequences without quality scores were provided by ImmunoSEQ, so filtering was different. The method was immunoSEQ multiplex PCR; TCRdb's version includes in-frame clones alone and lacks a portion of them. V and J calls and clone size are as listed in that table; D and trimming were resolved from the DNA. The sample consists of about half a million clones, about 85% of them appearing once. Caucasian adults living in Nashville, Tennessee, provided all samples. The study used 85 million or so PBMCs per unsorted sample for genomic DNA. V lost 11 bases, J lost 7 bases, and 14 bases lay in between. Germline V CDR1 and CDR2: MNHEY, SMNVEV (reference sequence). This CDR3 is 11 amino acids long.

This receptor was identified in a woman between 40 and 50 years old in good health. Some clones in this sample may be carry-over from other donors' samples. The rearrangement joins TRBV27 to TRBJ1-2; D is perhaps TRBD1 (6 bases). The sample was PBMCs. The CDR3 DNA reads TGTGCCGTCGGGGGCCCGGGTGGCTACACCTTC. This translates into CAVGGPGGYTF.